Listed below are T cell receptor beta chains from one sample, sequenced in a study of T cells in localized non-small cell lung cancer. Produced via immunoSEQ multiplex PCR; TCRdb's table is partial and in-frame only. Of around 12,000 clones in the sample, under 30% are singletons; the top ten hold roughly 7.2%. Sample: lung tumor tissue, taken before any cancer treatment. Receptors originate from a female donor at least 60 years old with stage I lung adenocarcinoma. CDR3s include the opening cysteine and the closing phenylalanine or tryptophan. D genes are given only for firm matches. Expanded clones get a size class; other rows say once, few or many, or leave the size out.

abundance: -; j_gene: TRBJ2-5; d_gene: -; v_gene: TRBV11-3; CDR3aa: CASSLWAVQETQYF; CDR3nt: TGTGCCAGCAGCTTGTGGGCAGTACAAGAGACCCAGTACTTC
abundance: few; j_gene: TRBJ2-2; d_gene: -; v_gene: TRBV19; CDR3aa: CASSMVFPTGELFF; CDR3nt: TGTGCCAGTAGTATGGTCTTCCCCACCGGGGAGCTGTTTTTT
abundance: medium-sized; j_gene: TRBJ1-2; d_gene: -; v_gene: TRBV11-3; CDR3aa: CASSLPKGPYGYTF; CDR3nt: TGTGCCAGCAGCTTGCCAAAGGGGCCCTATGGCTACACCTTC
abundance: few; j_gene: TRBJ2-1; d_gene: -; v_gene: TRBV29-1; CDR3aa: CSFRGVNNEQFF; CDR3nt: TGCAGCTTTAGGGGGGTCAACAATGAGCAGTTCTTC
abundance: few; j_gene: TRBJ1-2; d_gene: TRBD1; v_gene: TRBV14; CDR3aa: CASSPPDREGYGYTF; CDR3nt: TGTGCCAGCAGCCCACCAGACAGGGAAGGATATGGCTACACCTTC
abundance: few; j_gene: TRBJ2-3; d_gene: -; v_gene: TRBV28; CDR3aa: CASSLGAPRDTQYF; CDR3nt: TGTGCCAGCAGTTTAGGGGCCCCTCGGGATACGCAGTATTTT
abundance: few; j_gene: TRBJ1-2; d_gene: -; v_gene: TRBV28; CDR3aa: CAAERGGDYGYTF; CDR3nt: TGTGCCGCCGAAAGGGGGGGTGACTATGGCTACACCTTC
abundance: many; j_gene: TRBJ1-5; d_gene: TRBD1; v_gene: TRBV6-8; CDR3aa: CASTWDRGNQPQHF; CDR3nt: TGTGCCAGCACCTGGGACAGGGGGAATCAGCCCCAGCATTTT
abundance: many; j_gene: TRBJ2-5; d_gene: TRBD2; v_gene: TRBV6-8; CDR3aa: CASSYRLAGGGETQYF; CDR3nt: TGTGCCAGCAGTTACCGTCTAGCGGGGGGGGGAGAGACCCAGTACTTC
abundance: few; j_gene: TRBJ2-7; d_gene: TRBD2; v_gene: TRBV28; CDR3aa: CASSQVWTGTSGYYEQYF; CDR3nt: TGTGCCAGCAGCCAGGTGTGGACCGGGACTAGCGGTTACTACGAGCAGTACTTC
abundance: -; j_gene: TRBJ1-2; d_gene: -; v_gene: TRBV30; CDR3aa: CARRGDGLGYTF; CDR3nt: TGTGCCCGGCGGGGGGACGGTCTTGGCTACACCTTC
abundance: many; j_gene: TRBJ2-7; d_gene: TRBD1; v_gene: TRBV11-3; CDR3aa: CASSPSTGINEQYF; CDR3nt: TGTGCCAGCAGCCCGTCGACAGGGATCAACGAGCAGTACTTC
abundance: -; j_gene: TRBJ2-5; d_gene: TRBD2; v_gene: TRBV11-3; CDR3aa: CASSRLAGSWTQYF; CDR3nt: TGTGCCAGCAGCCGACTAGCTGGCTCTTGGACCCAGTACTTC
abundance: -; j_gene: TRBJ2-7; d_gene: TRBD1; v_gene: TRBV18; CDR3aa: CASSSGQGPVQYF; CDR3nt: TGTGCCAGCTCATCGGGACAGGGACCGGTGCAGTACTTC
abundance: few; j_gene: TRBJ1-2; d_gene: -; v_gene: TRBV11-3; CDR3aa: CASSLMGADNYGYTF; CDR3nt: TGTGCCAGCAGCTTGATGGGCGCGGATAACTATGGCTACACCTTC
abundance: -; j_gene: TRBJ1-1; d_gene: -; v_gene: TRBV18; CDR3aa: CASSAGHLDTEAFF; CDR3nt: TGTGCCAGCTCCGCCGGACACTTAGACACTGAAGCTTTCTTT
abundance: few; j_gene: TRBJ2-1; d_gene: -; v_gene: TRBV25-1; CDR3aa: CASARQGGDNEQFF; CDR3nt: TGTGCCAGCGCCCGACAGGGAGGGGACAATGAGCAGTTCTTC
abundance: -; j_gene: TRBJ1-5; d_gene: -; v_gene: TRBV6-8; CDR3aa: CASIPDTSFNQPQHF; CDR3nt: TGTGCCAGCATCCCGGACACGTCGTTTAATCAGCCCCAGCATTTT
abundance: -; j_gene: TRBJ1-3; d_gene: -; v_gene: TRBV18; CDR3aa: CASSPLPGLPTSGNTIYF; CDR3nt: TGTGCCAGCTCACCTCTTCCGGGACTCCCTACTTCTGGAAACACCATATATTTT
abundance: -; j_gene: TRBJ1-1; d_gene: -; v_gene: TRBV6-8; CDR3aa: CASSYSTRGSEAFF; CDR3nt: TGTGCCAGCAGTTACTCCACCCGCGGTTCTGAAGCTTTCTTT
abundance: many; j_gene: TRBJ1-1; d_gene: -; v_gene: TRBV11-3; CDR3aa: CASSAQGLNTEAFF; CDR3nt: TGTGCCAGCAGCGCTCAGGGGTTGAACACTGAAGCTTTCTTT
abundance: -; j_gene: TRBJ2-3; d_gene: -; v_gene: TRBV18; CDR3aa: CASSSTGGTDTQYF; CDR3nt: TGTGCCAGCTCCTCAACGGGGGGCACAGATACGCAGTATTTT
abundance: few; j_gene: TRBJ2-1; d_gene: TRBD2; v_gene: TRBV30; CDR3aa: CAWRGTSGPSSYNEQFF; CDR3nt: TGTGCCTGGAGGGGGACTAGCGGACCGAGCTCCTACAATGAGCAGTTCTTC
abundance: -; j_gene: TRBJ1-3; d_gene: TRBD1; v_gene: TRBV30; CDR3aa: CAWSVRTGGSGNTIYF; CDR3nt: TGTGCCTGGAGTGTCCGAACAGGGGGCTCTGGAAACACCATATATTTT
abundance: -; j_gene: TRBJ1-1; d_gene: -; v_gene: TRBV30; CDR3aa: CAWSVIVAEAFF; CDR3nt: TGTGCCTGGAGTGTGATTGTGGCTGAAGCTTTCTTT
abundance: few; j_gene: TRBJ2-5; d_gene: -; v_gene: TRBV9; CDR3aa: CASSVEGSHQETQYF; CDR3nt: TGTGCCAGCAGCGTAGAGGGCAGCCACCAAGAGACCCAGTACTTC
abundance: -; j_gene: TRBJ2-1; d_gene: -; v_gene: TRBV14; CDR3aa: CASSQDLRAYNEQFF; CDR3nt: TGTGCCAGCAGCCAAGATTTGAGGGCCTACAATGAGCAGTTCTTC
abundance: -; j_gene: TRBJ1-5; d_gene: -; v_gene: TRBV11-3; CDR3aa: CASSLVAGVGYQPQHF; CDR3nt: TGTGCCAGCAGCTTAGTTGCCGGGGTCGGTTATCAGCCCCAGCATTTT
abundance: -; j_gene: TRBJ2-5; d_gene: -; v_gene: TRBV10-2; CDR3aa: CASSGIGETQYF; CDR3nt: TGCGCCAGCAGTGGGATTGGCGAGACCCAGTACTTC
abundance: -; j_gene: TRBJ1-1; d_gene: -; v_gene: TRBV18; CDR3aa: CASSPLGPGLSEMNTEAFF; CDR3nt: TGTGCCAGCTCACCACTCGGACCGGGGCTCTCGGAGATGAACACTGAAGCTTTCTTT
abundance: -; j_gene: TRBJ2-1; d_gene: -; v_gene: TRBV30; CDR3aa: CAWRTVRAGYNEQFF; CDR3nt: TGTGCCTGGAGGACCGTCCGCGCGGGTTACAATGAGCAGTTCTTC
abundance: few; j_gene: TRBJ2-3; d_gene: TRBD2; v_gene: TRBV5-1; CDR3aa: CASSQRTSGGAGDTQYF; CDR3nt: TGCGCCAGCAGCCAACGGACTAGCGGGGGGGCCGGGGATACGCAGTATTTT
abundance: -; j_gene: TRBJ2-1; d_gene: -; v_gene: TRBV19; CDR3aa: CASSMFTPDNEQFF; CDR3nt: TGTGCCAGTAGTATGTTTACCCCCGACAATGAGCAGTTCTTC
abundance: medium-sized; j_gene: TRBJ1-3; d_gene: -; v_gene: TRBV9; CDR3aa: CASSLTTGTLRNTIYF; CDR3nt: TGTGCCAGCAGCCTAACTACAGGGACCCTTAGAAACACCATATATTTT
abundance: -; j_gene: TRBJ1-1; d_gene: -; v_gene: TRBV15; CDR3aa: CATSRDLMGTEAFF; CDR3nt: TGTGCCACCAGCAGAGATCTTATGGGGACTGAAGCTTTCTTT
abundance: -; j_gene: TRBJ1-1; d_gene: -; v_gene: TRBV19; CDR3aa: CASSITGSNTEAFF; CDR3nt: TGTGCCAGTAGTATAACAGGGAGTAACACTGAAGCTTTCTTT
abundance: -; j_gene: TRBJ2-7; d_gene: TRBD1; v_gene: TRBV19; CDR3aa: CASSSRDRGPPTYEQYF; CDR3nt: TGTGCCAGTAGTTCCCGGGACAGGGGGCCTCCAACTTACGAGCAGTACTTC
abundance: many; j_gene: TRBJ2-5; d_gene: -; v_gene: TRBV11-3; CDR3aa: CASSLGGSGRETQYF; CDR3nt: TGTGCCAGCAGCTTAGGGGGGTCAGGGCGCGAGACCCAGTACTTC
abundance: -; j_gene: TRBJ2-7; d_gene: TRBD2; v_gene: TRBV29-1; CDR3aa: CSVRIGLAGSYEQYF; CDR3nt: TGCAGCGTTCGTATCGGACTAGCGGGGTCCTACGAGCAGTACTTC
abundance: -; j_gene: TRBJ1-1; d_gene: -; v_gene: TRBV10-2; CDR3aa: CASSEYRGSEAFF; CDR3nt: TGCGCCAGCAGTGAGTATAGGGGCTCTGAAGCTTTCTTT
abundance: -; j_gene: TRBJ2-3; d_gene: -; v_gene: TRBV9; CDR3aa: CASSAGALADTQYF; CDR3nt: TGTGCCAGCAGCGCGGGGGCCTTAGCAGATACGCAGTATTTT
abundance: -; j_gene: TRBJ2-7; d_gene: -; v_gene: TRBV30; CDR3aa: CAYSTQDSYEQYF; CDR3nt: TGTGCCTACTCGACGCAGGACTCCTACGAGCAGTACTTC
abundance: -; j_gene: TRBJ2-1; d_gene: -; v_gene: TRBV11-3; CDR3aa: CASSLVGGGLYNEQFF; CDR3nt: TGTGCCAGCAGCTTAGTAGGAGGAGGGTTATACAATGAGCAGTTCTTC
abundance: medium-sized; j_gene: TRBJ1-4; d_gene: -; v_gene: TRBV10-2; CDR3aa: CASTELGEKLFF; CDR3nt: TGCGCCAGCACCGAGCTGGGTGAAAAACTGTTTTTT
abundance: many; j_gene: TRBJ2-3; d_gene: TRBD2; v_gene: TRBV6-8; CDR3aa: CASSSFSGGARDTQYF; CDR3nt: TGTGCCAGCAGTTCCTTCAGCGGGGGGGCCCGAGATACGCAGTATTTT
abundance: once; j_gene: TRBJ1-2; d_gene: TRBD1; v_gene: TRBV18; CDR3aa: CASSPPDRGRNGYTF; CDR3nt: TGTGCCAGCTCACCACCAGACAGGGGAAGGAATGGCTACACCTTC
abundance: -; j_gene: TRBJ1-2; d_gene: TRBD1; v_gene: TRBV9; CDR3aa: CASSDGTAAYTF; CDR3nt: TGTGCCAGCAGTGATGGGACAGCCGCGTACACCTTC
abundance: many; j_gene: TRBJ1-2; d_gene: -; v_gene: TRBV6-8; CDR3aa: CASSQRSEALYGYTF; CDR3nt: TGTGCCAGCAGCCAGCGGAGCGAGGCTCTCTATGGCTACACCTTC
abundance: many; j_gene: TRBJ2-1; d_gene: -; v_gene: TRBV6-8; CDR3aa: CASSSREYNEQFF; CDR3nt: TGTGCCAGCAGTTCTAGGGAGTACAATGAGCAGTTCTTC
abundance: few; j_gene: TRBJ1-3; d_gene: -; v_gene: TRBV6-8; CDR3aa: CASSPFGSSGNTIYF; CDR3nt: TGTGCCAGCAGTCCGTTTGGGTCCTCTGGAAACACCATATATTTT
abundance: -; j_gene: TRBJ1-5; d_gene: TRBD1; v_gene: TRBV18; CDR3aa: CASSPPRQGGNQPQHF; CDR3nt: TGTGCCAGCTCACCACCGAGACAGGGGGGGAATCAGCCCCAGCATTTT
abundance: -; j_gene: TRBJ1-1; d_gene: -; v_gene: TRBV30; CDR3aa: CAWSAGQIDTEAFF; CDR3nt: TGTGCCTGGAGTGCCGGACAGATTGACACTGAAGCTTTCTTT
abundance: few; j_gene: TRBJ2-2; d_gene: -; v_gene: TRBV11-3; CDR3aa: CASSSNIGTGELFF; CDR3nt: TGTGCCAGCAGCTCGAATATCGGGACCGGGGAGCTGTTTTTT
abundance: -; j_gene: TRBJ1-5; d_gene: -; v_gene: TRBV11-3; CDR3aa: CASSRSGYSNQPQHF; CDR3nt: TGTGCCAGCAGCCGATCAGGATATAGCAATCAGCCCCAGCATTTT
abundance: -; j_gene: TRBJ2-5; d_gene: TRBD1; v_gene: TRBV6-8; CDR3aa: CASSPGGNQETQYF; CDR3nt: TGTGCCAGCAGTCCAGGGGGAAACCAAGAGACCCAGTACTTC
abundance: few; j_gene: TRBJ2-2; d_gene: TRBD1; v_gene: TRBV6-8; CDR3aa: CASSTRTGNTGELFF; CDR3nt: TGTGCCAGCAGTACTCGGACAGGGAACACCGGGGAGCTGTTTTTT